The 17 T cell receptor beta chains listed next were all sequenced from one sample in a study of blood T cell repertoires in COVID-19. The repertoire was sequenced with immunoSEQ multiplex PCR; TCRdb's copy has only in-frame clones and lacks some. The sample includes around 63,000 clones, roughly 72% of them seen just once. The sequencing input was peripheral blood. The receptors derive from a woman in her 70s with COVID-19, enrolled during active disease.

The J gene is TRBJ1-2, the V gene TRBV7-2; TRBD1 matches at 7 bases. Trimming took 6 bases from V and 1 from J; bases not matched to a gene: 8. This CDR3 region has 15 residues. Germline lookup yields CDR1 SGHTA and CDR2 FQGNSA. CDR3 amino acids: CASSPTGRLNYGYTF. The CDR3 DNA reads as TGTGCCAGCAGTCCGACAGGGCGCCTTAACTATGGCTACACCTTC.

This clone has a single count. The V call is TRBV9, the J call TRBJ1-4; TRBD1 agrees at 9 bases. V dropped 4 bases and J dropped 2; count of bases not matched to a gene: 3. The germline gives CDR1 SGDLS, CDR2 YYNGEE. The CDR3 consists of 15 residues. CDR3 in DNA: TGTGCCAGCAGCTTTGGACAGGGGACTAATGAAAAACTGTTTTTT. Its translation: CASSFGQGTNEKLFF.

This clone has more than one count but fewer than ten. CDR3 in amino acids: CASSLPGEVVEKLFF. The CDR3 nucleotides are TGTGCCAGCAGCCTTCCGGGGGAAGTCGTTGAAAAACTGTTTTTT. The J gene is TRBJ1-4, the V gene TRBV7-9, with D tentatively TRBD1 (5 bases). Germline V lookup: CDR1 SEHNR, CDR2 FQNEAQ (reference sequence). Trimming pared 5 bases from V and 7 bases from J, leaving 17 bases between. The CDR3 spans 15 residues. The full variable domain, in which reference TRBV7-9 and TRBJ1-4 provide the parts outside the CDR3, is DTGVSQNPRHKITKRGQNVTFRCDPISEHNRLYWYRQTLGQGPEFLTYFQNEAQLEKSRLLSDRFSAERPKGSFSTLEIQRTEQGDSAMYLCASSLPGEVVEKLFFGSGTQLSVL.

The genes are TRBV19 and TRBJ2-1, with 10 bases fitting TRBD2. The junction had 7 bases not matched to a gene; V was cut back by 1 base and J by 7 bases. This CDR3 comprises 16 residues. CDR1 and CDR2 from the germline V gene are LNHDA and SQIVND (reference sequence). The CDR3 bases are TGTGCCAGTAGTATAGTGTCTAGCGGGAGTTGGAATGAGCAGTTCTTC. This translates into CASSIVSSGSWNEQFF.

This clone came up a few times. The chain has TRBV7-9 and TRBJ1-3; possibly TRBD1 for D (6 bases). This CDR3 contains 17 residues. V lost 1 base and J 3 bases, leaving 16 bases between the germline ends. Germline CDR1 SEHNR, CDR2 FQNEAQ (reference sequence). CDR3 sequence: CASSLGFYRDDGNTIYF. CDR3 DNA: TGTGCCAGCAGCTTAGGGTTTTACAGGGATGATGGAAACACCATATATTTT.

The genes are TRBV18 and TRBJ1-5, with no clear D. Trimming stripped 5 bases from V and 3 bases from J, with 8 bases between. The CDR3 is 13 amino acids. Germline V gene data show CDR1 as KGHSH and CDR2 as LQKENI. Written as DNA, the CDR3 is TGTGCCAGCTCAGAGGAAGACAATCAGCCCCAGCATTTT. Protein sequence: CASSEEDNQPQHF.

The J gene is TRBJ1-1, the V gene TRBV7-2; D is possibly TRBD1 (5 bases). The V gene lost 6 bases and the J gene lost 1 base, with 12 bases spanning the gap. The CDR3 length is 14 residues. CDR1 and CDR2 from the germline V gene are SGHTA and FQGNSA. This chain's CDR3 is CASRPGTTNTEAFF. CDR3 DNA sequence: TGTGCCAGCAGACCCGGGACTACGAACACTGAAGCTTTCTTT.

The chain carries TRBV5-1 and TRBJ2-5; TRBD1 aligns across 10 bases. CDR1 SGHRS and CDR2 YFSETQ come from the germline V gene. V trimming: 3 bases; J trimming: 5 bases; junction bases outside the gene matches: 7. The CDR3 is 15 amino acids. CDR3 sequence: CASSSGGQGIETQYF. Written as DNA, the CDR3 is TGCGCCAGCAGCTCGGGGGGACAGGGGATCGAGACCCAGTACTTC.

CDR3 sequence: CASSPVIPTASNTGELFF. CDR3 nucleotide sequence: TGTGCCAGCTCACCGGTTATCCCGACAGCCTCGAACACCGGGGAGCTGTTTTTT. The V call is TRBV18, the J call TRBJ2-2; tentative D call: TRBD1 (5 bases). The germline CDR1 and CDR2 sequences are KGHSH and LQKENI. Deletions cut 3 bases from V and 0 bases from J, with 17 bases between. The CDR3 runs to 18 residues.

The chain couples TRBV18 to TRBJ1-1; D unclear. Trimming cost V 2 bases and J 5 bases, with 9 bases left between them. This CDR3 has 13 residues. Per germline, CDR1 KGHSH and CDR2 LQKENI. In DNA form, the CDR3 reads TGTGCCAGCTCACCAACCGACGGGACTGAAGCTTTCTTT. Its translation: CASSPTDGTEAFF. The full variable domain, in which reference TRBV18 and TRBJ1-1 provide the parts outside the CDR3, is NAGVMQNPRHLVRRRGQEARLRCSPMKGHSHVYWYRQLPEEGLKFMVYLQKENIIDESGMPKERFSAEFPKEGPSILRIQQVVRGDSAAYFCASSPTDGTEAFFGQGTRLTVV.

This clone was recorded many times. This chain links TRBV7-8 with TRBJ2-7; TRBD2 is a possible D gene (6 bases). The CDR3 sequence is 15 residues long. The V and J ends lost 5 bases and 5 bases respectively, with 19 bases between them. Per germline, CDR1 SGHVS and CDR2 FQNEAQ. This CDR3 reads CASSNAKGGPHEQYV. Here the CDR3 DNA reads TGTGCCAGCAGCAACGCCAAAGGAGGGCCACACGAGCAGTACGTC.

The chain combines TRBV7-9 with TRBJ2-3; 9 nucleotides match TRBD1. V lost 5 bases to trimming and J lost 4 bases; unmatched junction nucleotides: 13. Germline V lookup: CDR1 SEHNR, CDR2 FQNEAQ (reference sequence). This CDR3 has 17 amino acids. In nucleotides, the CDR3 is TGTGCCAGCAGCCTCCCCTCGAGGGGACAGGGCGCAGATACGCAGTATTTT. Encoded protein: CASSLPSRGQGADTQYF. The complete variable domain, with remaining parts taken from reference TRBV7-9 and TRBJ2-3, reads DTGVSQNPRHKITKRGQNVTFRCDPISEHNRLYWYRQTLGQGPEFLTYFQNEAQLEKSRLLSDRFSAERPKGSFSTLEIQRTEQGDSAMYLCASSLPSRGQGADTQYFGPGTRLTVL.

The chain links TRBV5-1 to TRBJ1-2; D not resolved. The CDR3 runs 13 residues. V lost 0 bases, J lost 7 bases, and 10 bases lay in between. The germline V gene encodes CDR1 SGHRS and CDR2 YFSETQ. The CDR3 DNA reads TGCGCCAGCAGCTTGGGGCAGGCTGGTGGCTACACCTTC. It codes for CASSLGQAGGYTF. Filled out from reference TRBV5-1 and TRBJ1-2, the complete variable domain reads KAGVTQTPRYLIKTRGQQVTLSCSPISGHRSVSWYQQTPGQGLQFLFEYFSETQRNKGNFPGRFSGRQFSNSRSEMNVSTLELGDSALYLCASSLGQAGGYTFGSGTRLTVV.

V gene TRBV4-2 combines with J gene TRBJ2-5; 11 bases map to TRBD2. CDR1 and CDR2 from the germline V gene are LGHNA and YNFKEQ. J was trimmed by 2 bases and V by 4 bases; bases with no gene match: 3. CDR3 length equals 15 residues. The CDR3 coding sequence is TGTGCCAGCAGCCCCGGGACTAGCGGTCAAGAGACCCAGTACTTC. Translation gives CASSPGTSGQETQYF.

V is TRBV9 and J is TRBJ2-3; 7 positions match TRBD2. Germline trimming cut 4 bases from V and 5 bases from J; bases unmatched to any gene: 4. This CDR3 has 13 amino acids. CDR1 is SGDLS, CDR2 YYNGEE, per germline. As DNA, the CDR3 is TGTGCCAGCAGCTTCCAGCGGGGAGATACGCAGTATTTT. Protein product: CASSFQRGDTQYF.

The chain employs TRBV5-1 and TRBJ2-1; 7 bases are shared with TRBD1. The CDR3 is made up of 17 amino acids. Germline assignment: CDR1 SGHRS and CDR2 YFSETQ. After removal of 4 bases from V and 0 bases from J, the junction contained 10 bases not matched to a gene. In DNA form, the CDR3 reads TGCGCCAGCAGCGAGGGACAGCGGTCTTACTCCTACAATGAGCAGTTCTTC. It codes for CASSEGQRSYSYNEQFF.

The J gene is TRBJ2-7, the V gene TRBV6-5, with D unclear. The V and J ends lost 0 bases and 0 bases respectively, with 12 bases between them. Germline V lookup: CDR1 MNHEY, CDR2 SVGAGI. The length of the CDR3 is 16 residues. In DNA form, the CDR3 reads TGTGCCAGCAGTTACTCGAAGAGGTTAAGCTCCTACGAGCAGTACTTC. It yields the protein CASSYSKRLSSYEQYF.